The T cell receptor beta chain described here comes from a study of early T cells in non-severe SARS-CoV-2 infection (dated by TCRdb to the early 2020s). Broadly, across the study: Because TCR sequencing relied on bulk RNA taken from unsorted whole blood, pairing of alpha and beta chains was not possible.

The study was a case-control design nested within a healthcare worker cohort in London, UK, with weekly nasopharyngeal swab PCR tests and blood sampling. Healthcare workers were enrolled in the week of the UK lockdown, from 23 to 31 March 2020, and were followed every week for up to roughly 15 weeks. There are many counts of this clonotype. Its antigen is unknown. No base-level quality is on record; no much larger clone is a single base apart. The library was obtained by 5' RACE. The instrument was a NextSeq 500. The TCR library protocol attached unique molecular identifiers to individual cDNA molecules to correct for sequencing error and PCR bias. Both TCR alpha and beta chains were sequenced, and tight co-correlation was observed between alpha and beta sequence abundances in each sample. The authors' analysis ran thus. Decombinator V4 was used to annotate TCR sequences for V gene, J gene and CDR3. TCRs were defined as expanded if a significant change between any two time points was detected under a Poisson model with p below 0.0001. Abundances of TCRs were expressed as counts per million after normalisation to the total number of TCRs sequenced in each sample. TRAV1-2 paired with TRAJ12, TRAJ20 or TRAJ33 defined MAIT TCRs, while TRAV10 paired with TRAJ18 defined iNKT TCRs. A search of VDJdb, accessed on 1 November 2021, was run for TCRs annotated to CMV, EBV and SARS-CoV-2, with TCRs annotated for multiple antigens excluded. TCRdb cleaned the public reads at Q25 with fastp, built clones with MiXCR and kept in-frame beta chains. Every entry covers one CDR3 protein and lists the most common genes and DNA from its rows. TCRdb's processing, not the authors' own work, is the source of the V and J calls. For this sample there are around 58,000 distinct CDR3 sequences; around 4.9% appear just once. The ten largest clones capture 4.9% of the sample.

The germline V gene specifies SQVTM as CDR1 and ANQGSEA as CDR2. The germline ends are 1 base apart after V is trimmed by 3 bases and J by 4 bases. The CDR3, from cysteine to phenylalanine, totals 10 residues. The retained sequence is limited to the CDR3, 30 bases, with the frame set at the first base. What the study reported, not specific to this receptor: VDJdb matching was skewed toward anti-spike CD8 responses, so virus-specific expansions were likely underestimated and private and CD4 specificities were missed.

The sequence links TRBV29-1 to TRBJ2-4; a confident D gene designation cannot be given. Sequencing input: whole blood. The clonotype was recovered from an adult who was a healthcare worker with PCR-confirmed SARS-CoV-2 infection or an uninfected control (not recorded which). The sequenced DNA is TGCAGCGTTGATAAAAACATTCAGTACTTC. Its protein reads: CSVDKNIQYF.